The 25 T cell receptor beta chains below all came from one sample that was sequenced in a study of control samples from healthy donors and cancer patients. Generated by immunoSEQ multiplex PCR, the TCRdb table keeps only in-frame clones and is missing some. The sample has 95,000 to 100,000 clones, approximately 90% seen once. Input material: blood. The receptors here all came from a young man in good health.

The V and J genes are TRBV27 and TRBJ2-7; tentatively, D is TRBD2 (6 bases). The CDR3 consists of 14 residues. Trimming pared 3 bases from V and 3 bases from J, leaving 12 bases between. In germline, CDR1 is MNHEY, CDR2 SMNVEV (reference sequence). The DNA for the CDR3 is TGTGCCAGCAGTTTCGGAGGGGAGAACTACGAGCAGTACTTC. Its translation is CASSFGGENYEQYF.

The CDR3 is CASSLSALGANVLTF. In nucleotides, the CDR3 is TGTGCCAGCTCACTTTCGGCGCTGGGGGCCAACGTCCTGACTTTC. This chain links TRBV18 with TRBJ2-6; no clear D gene. Trimming cost V 4 bases and J 4 bases, with 11 bases left between them. The CDR3 totals 15 residues. Germline V gives CDR1 KGHSH, CDR2 LQKENI.

This clone was counted a single time. V and J are TRBV24-1 and TRBJ2-5; 8 nucleotides line up with TRBD2. Germline assignment: CDR1 KGHDR and CDR2 SFDVKD. The CDR3 is made up of 15 amino acids. The trim removed 4 bases at V and 5 bases at J, leaving 8 bases unmatched. The CDR3 spells CATSDPDGRGETQYF. The CDR3 DNA is TGTGCCACCAGTGACCCGGACGGGAGGGGGGAGACCCAGTACTTC.

V is TRBV9 and J is TRBJ1-6; TRBD1 matches at 9 bases. V shed 0 bases and J 7 bases; nucleotides not matched to a gene: 11. Germline V gene sequence: CDR1 SGDLS, CDR2 YYNGEE. This CDR3 has 18 residues. The CDR3 bases are TGTGCCAGCAGCGTAGGGTTTGCCGGGACAGGGAGGAATTCACCCCTCCACTTT. Protein product: CASSVGFAGTGRNSPLHF.

The chain joins TRBV20-1 to TRBJ1-2, with no clear D. The germline V gene encodes CDR1 DFQATT and CDR2 SNEGSKA (reference sequence). With 3 bases removed from V and 1 base from J, the gap between germline ends came to 12 bases. The CDR3 runs 14 residues. CDR3 region: CSASWLRSNYGYTF. For the CDR3, the DNA is TGCAGTGCTAGTTGGCTCCGAAGTAACTATGGCTACACCTTC.

For the CDR3, the DNA is TGTGCCTGTTTCGGGACAGGGCCGAGTTCACCCCTCCACTTT. Translated, it gives CACFGTGPSSPLHF. The chain links TRBV30 to TRBJ1-6, with 9 positions matching TRBD1. Per germline, CDR1 GTSNPN and CDR2 SVGIG (reference sequence). CDR3 length: 14 amino acids. The V segment lost 6 bases and the J segment 9 bases; nucleotides outside the gene matches: 9.

This CDR3 reads CASSPQWKTSTDTQYF. The CDR3 coding sequence is TGTGCCAGCAGCCCCCAGTGGAAAACTAGCACAGATACGCAGTATTTT. J is TRBJ2-3 and V is TRBV25-1; no reliable D call. The germline V and J ends were trimmed by 6 bases and 0 bases, with 16 bases remaining between them. The CDR3 spans 16 residues. Germline V CDR1 and CDR2: MGHDK, SYGVNS.

This rearrangement joins TRBV10-2 to TRBJ1-2; D not certain. The germline CDR1 and CDR2 sequences are WSHSY and SAAADI. The V end lost 6 bases, the J end lost 4 bases, and 21 bases lay between the germline ends. The CDR3 is made up of 16 amino acids. The CDR3 is CASRASVEGDSYGYTF. For the CDR3, the DNA is TGCGCCAGCAGGGCCTCGGTGGAGGGTGATAGCTATGGCTACACCTTC.

This chain links TRBV9 with TRBJ1-2; a weak D match, TRBD1 (6 bases). The germline CDR1 and CDR2 sequences are SGDLS and YYNGEE. The CDR3 extends over 15 amino acids. Trimming took off 0 bases at V and 7 bases at J, with 16 bases between the two ends. As DNA, the CDR3 is TGTGCCAGCAGCGTAGATCTCCCGGGGGCGCTTGGCTACACCTTC. Residues: CASSVDLPGALGYTF.

The rearrangement joins TRBV7-9 to TRBJ1-2; tentative D call: TRBD1 (5 bases). The V gene lost 5 bases and the J gene lost 0 bases, with 13 bases spanning the gap. Germline V gene data show CDR1 as SEHNR and CDR2 as FQNEAQ (reference sequence). The CDR3 covers 15 residues. CDR3 sequence reads: CASSHDRTTNYGYTF. As DNA, the CDR3 is TGTGCCAGCAGCCACGATCGGACAACTAACTATGGCTACACCTTC.

The CDR3, as DNA: TGTGCCAGCAGTCTTAACGCGGCTAGCCCCTTCAATGAGCAGTTCTTC. Encoded protein: CASSLNAASPFNEQFF. This chain connects TRBV7-2 to TRBJ2-1; maybe TRBD2 (5 bases). There are 16 residues in the CDR3. V was clipped by 6 bases and J by 6 bases, with 21 bases between them. The germline gives CDR1 SGHTA, CDR2 FQGNSA.

This sequence joins TRBV15 and TRBJ2-5; TRBD1 agrees at 11 bases. The CDR3 is 15 residues long. Germline lookup yields CDR1 LNHNV and CDR2 YYDKDF (reference sequence). Trimming removed 0 bases from V and 5 bases from J; junction bases left unmatched: 2. The CDR3 is CATSREDRGRETQYF. The CDR3 DNA is TGTGCCACCAGCAGAGAGGACAGGGGGCGTGAGACCCAGTACTTC.

V gene TRBV28 combines with J gene TRBJ2-1; TRBD1 agrees at 10 bases. Trimming at V came to 5 bases and at J to 6 bases, leaving 7 bases not matched to a gene. The CDR3 is 15 amino acids. Germline loops: CDR1 MDHEN, CDR2 SYDVKM. CDR3: CASSRRDRGANEQFF. CDR3 in DNA: TGTGCCAGCAGTCGAAGGGACAGGGGAGCCAATGAGCAGTTCTTC.

DNA for the CDR3: TGTGCCAGCAGCTTTGGAGCACAGGAAAAACTGTTTTTT. Its protein product is CASSFGAQEKLFF. The chain employs TRBV7-2 and TRBJ1-4; D remains ambiguous. V was trimmed by 3 bases and J by 8 bases, leaving 10 bases between them. The CDR3 covers 13 residues. Germline CDR1 is SGHTA and CDR2 is FQGNSA.

The genes are TRBV25-1 and TRBJ1-2; D perhaps matches TRBD1 (5 bases). This CDR3 comprises 17 residues. The germline V and J ends were trimmed by 5 bases and 4 bases, with 23 bases remaining between them. From germline, CDR1 is MGHDK and CDR2 SYGVNS. The CDR3 region has the DNA TGTGCCAGCAGTCGGGGGACGGAGTCAATTCCACCCTATGGCTACACCTTC. Translation gives CASSRGTESIPPYGYTF.

This chain joins TRBV27 and TRBJ1-2, with D possibly TRBD1 on 6 matching bases. The CDR3 totals 16 residues. The germline V gene encodes CDR1 MNHEY and CDR2 SMNVEV (reference sequence). Trimming shortened V by 5 bases and J by 0 bases, and 16 bases separated the two germline ends. The CDR3 region is CASSPPQGSTNYGYTF. The CDR3 DNA follows: TGTGCCAGCAGTCCCCCACAGGGATCGACTAACTATGGCTACACCTTC.

The rearrangement links TRBV19 to TRBJ1-3; a weak D match, TRBD1 (5 bases). Germline assignment: CDR1 LNHDA and CDR2 SQIVND (reference sequence). The CDR3 length is 13 residues. Trimming shortened V by 7 bases and J by 4 bases, and 11 bases separated the two germline ends. The CDR3 DNA reads TGTGCCAGTACCCGACAGCACGGAAACACCATATATTTT. Translated: CASTRQHGNTIYF.

This clone was found once. The CDR3 region has the DNA TGTGCCAGCAGCAGAGAACAGGGGGTTAATGAGCAGTTCTTC. This sequence encodes CASSREQGVNEQFF. The chain is built from TRBV11-3 and TRBJ2-1; 8 bases align to TRBD1. This CDR3 is built from 14 residues. The germline V gene encodes CDR1 SGHNT and CDR2 YENEEA. J was trimmed by 7 bases and V by 5 bases; bases with no gene match: 7.

J is TRBJ2-5 and V is TRBV5-8; D call uncertain. Trimming removed 3 bases from V and 1 base from J, with 10 bases in between. Germline lookup yields CDR1 SGHTS and CDR2 YDEGEE. The CDR3 has 14 amino acids. The CDR3 DNA is TGTGCCAGCAGCTCGCGGACGATCCAAGAGACCCAGTACTTC. This codes for CASSSRTIQETQYF.

The DNA of the CDR3 is TGTGCCAGCAGTTACTTGGCCAGGGGGGGTAACAATGAGCAGTTCTTC. This codes for CASSYLARGGNNEQFF. The gene calls are TRBV6-6 and TRBJ2-1, with D possibly called TRBD1 or TRBD2 (7 bases each). Per germline, CDR1 MNHNY and CDR2 SVGAGI (reference sequence). The V and J ends lost 1 base and 5 bases respectively, with 15 bases between them. The CDR3 spans 16 residues.

The gene calls are TRBV5-1 and TRBJ1-4; 9 bases are a match to TRBD1. This CDR3 has 15 residues. Germline assignment: CDR1 SGHRS and CDR2 YFSETQ. V shed 5 bases, J shed 7 bases, and the junction held 9 bases outside the gene matches. The DNA for the CDR3 is TGCGCCAGCAGGTCCGGGACAGGGAGGGGTGAAAAACTGTTTTTT. Its protein is CASRSGTGRGEKLFF.

The chain uses TRBV19 and TRBJ1-2, with D tentatively TRBD1 (5 bases). The CDR3 extends over 15 amino acids. Germline assignment: CDR1 LNHDA and CDR2 SQIVND (reference sequence). The V gene lost 3 bases and the J gene lost 2 bases, with 13 bases spanning the gap. The CDR3 nucleotides read TGTGCCAGTAGTATGGGGGTCAATTTAAACTATGGCTACACCTTC. Translated: CASSMGVNLNYGYTF.

This clone was picked up a small number of times. This chain connects TRBV2 to TRBJ1-5, with 7 bases fitting TRBD1. V was pared by 7 bases and J by 5 bases, with 8 bases of the junction left unmatched. CDR1 and CDR2 (germline): SNHLY, FYNNEI. The CDR3 sequence is 14 residues long. In nucleotides, the CDR3 is TGTGCCAGCAAGATCCGGGACAGTGATCAGCCCCAGCATTTT. As protein: CASKIRDSDQPQHF.

Comments on this clone: Sequence at one end of the junction differs from germline and may be a read error. This chain connects TRBV6-1 to TRBJ2-7, with 8 bases identical to TRBD1. The CDR3 length is 18 residues. Per germline, CDR1 MNHNS and CDR2 SASEGT. The CDR3 nucleotides are TGTGCCAGCAGCGAAGAGTTTCTTGGGACAGGACTCTCCTACGAGCAGTACTTC. Protein sequence: CASSEEFLGTGLSYEQYF.

This rearrangement joins TRBV29-1 to TRBJ1-1, with D uncertain. Germline CDR1 and CDR2: SQVTM and ANQGSEA. This CDR3 comprises 11 residues. V lost 4 bases and J lost 7, with 10 bases in between. CDR3 protein: CSVGRASEAFF. DNA for the CDR3: TGCAGCGTTGGGAGGGCCAGTGAAGCTTTCTTT.